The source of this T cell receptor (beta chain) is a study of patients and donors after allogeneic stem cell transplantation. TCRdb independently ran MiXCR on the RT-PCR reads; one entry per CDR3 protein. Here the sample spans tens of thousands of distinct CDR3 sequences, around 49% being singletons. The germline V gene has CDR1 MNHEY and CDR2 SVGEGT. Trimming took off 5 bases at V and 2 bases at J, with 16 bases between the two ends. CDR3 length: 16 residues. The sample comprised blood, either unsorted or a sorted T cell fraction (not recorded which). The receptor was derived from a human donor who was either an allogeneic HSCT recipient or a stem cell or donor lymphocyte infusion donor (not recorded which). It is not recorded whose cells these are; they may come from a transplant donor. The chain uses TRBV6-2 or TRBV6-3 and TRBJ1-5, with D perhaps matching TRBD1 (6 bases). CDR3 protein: CASSATSGAGNQPQHF. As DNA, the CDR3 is TGTGCCAGCAGTGCGACGTCAGGGGCGGGCAATCAGCCCCAGCATTTT.